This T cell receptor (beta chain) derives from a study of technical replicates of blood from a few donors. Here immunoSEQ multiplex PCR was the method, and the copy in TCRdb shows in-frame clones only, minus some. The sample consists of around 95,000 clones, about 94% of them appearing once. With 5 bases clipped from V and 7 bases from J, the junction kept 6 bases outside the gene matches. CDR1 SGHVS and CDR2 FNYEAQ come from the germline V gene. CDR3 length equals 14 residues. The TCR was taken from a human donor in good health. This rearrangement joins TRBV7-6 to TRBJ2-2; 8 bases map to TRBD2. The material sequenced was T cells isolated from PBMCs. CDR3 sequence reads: CASSPGLVFGELFF. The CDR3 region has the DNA TGTGCCAGCAGCCCGGGACTAGTTTTCGGGGAGCTGTTTTTT.